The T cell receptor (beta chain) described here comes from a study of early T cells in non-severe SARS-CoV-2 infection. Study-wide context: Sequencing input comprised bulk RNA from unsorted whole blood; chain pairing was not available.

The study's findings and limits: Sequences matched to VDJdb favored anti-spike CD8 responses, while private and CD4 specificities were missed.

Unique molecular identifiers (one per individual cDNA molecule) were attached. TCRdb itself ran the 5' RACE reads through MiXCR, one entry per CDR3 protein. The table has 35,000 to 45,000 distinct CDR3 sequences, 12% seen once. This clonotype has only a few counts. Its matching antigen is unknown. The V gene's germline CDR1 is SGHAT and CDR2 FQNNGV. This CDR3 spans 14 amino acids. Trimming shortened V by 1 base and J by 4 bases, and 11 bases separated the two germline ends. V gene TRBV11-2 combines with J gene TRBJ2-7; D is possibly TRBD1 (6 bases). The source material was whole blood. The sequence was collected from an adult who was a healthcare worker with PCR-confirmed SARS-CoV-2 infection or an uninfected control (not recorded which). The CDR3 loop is CASSLGSGVYEQYF. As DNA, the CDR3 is TGTGCCAGCAGCTTAGGGTCAGGGGTATACGAGCAGTACTTC.